The 20 T cell receptor beta chains listed next were all sequenced from one sample in a study of CD8+ T cells in alopecia areata. In each case, RNA was isolated and then reverse transcribed into cDNA as the sequencing template. Profiled with immunoSEQ multiplex PCR; TCRdb holds only in-frame clones, not every one. The sample has fewer than 350,000 clones, roughly 60% seen once. Treatment meaning: oral pan-JAK inhibitor, 5-10 mg twice daily. This material consisted of CD4+ T cells sorted from blood, taken at week 24, from a patient treated with tofacitinib. The receptors stem from a human donor with alopecia areata.

The CDR3 DNA reads as TGTGCCGCCCGGGGTAGCGCCACAGATACGCAGTATTTT. Its translation is CAARGSATDTQYF. The chain joins TRBV7-9 to TRBJ2-3; possible D gene TRBD2, 5 bases. Trimming left V 11 bases short and J 2 bases short, with 14 bases between. Germline V gene lookup returns CDR1 SEHNR and CDR2 FQNEAQ (reference sequence). This CDR3 spans 13 amino acids.

This chain joins TRBV7-6 and TRBJ2-5, with D hard to call. The V end was cut by 5 bases, the J end by 2 bases, with 3 bases between. The CDR3 runs to 11 residues. The germline V gene has CDR1 SGHVS and CDR2 FNYEAQ. CDR3 nucleotide sequence: TGTGCCAGCAGCCAGCAAGAGACCCAGTACTTC. It yields the protein CASSQQETQYF.

There are a few counts of this clone. V gene TRBV5-4 combines with J gene TRBJ2-3; 12 positions match TRBD2. The germline gives CDR1 SGHNT, CDR2 YYREEE (reference sequence). The V segment lost 4 bases and the J segment 2 bases; nucleotides outside the gene matches: 5. This CDR3 is 16 amino acids long. DNA of the CDR3: TGTGCCAGCAGCCTGACTAGCGGGGGACACACAGATACGCAGTATTTT. This encodes CASSLTSGGHTDTQYF.

This chain links TRBV11-2 with TRBJ2-2; D perhaps matches TRBD2 (6 bases). CDR1 is SGHAT, CDR2 FQNNGV, per germline. This CDR3 region has 17 residues. V was shortened by 4 bases and J by 3 bases, with 18 bases between the two germline ends. CDR3 sequence (DNA): TGTGCCAGCAGCTGGGGCCGGGACTGGCGATACACCGGGGAGCTGTTTTTT. Translated, it gives CASSWGRDWRYTGELFF.

The chain has TRBV5-1 and TRBJ2-2; D might be TRBD1 (6 bases). The CDR3 sequence is 13 residues long. CDR1 and CDR2 from the germline V gene are SGHRS and YFSETQ. Trimming removed 4 bases from V and 9 bases from J, with 13 bases in between. The CDR3 DNA sequence: TGCGCCAGCAGCCCACAGGGTCCCTGGGAGCTGTTTTTT. This encodes CASSPQGPWELFF. The whole variable domain, remainder taken from reference TRBV5-1 and TRBJ2-2, is KAGVTQTPRYLIKTRGQQVTLSCSPISGHRSVSWYQQTPGQGLQFLFEYFSETQRNKGNFPGRFSGRQFSNSRSEMNVSTLELGDSALYLCASSPQGPWELFFGEGSRLTVL.

The chain combines TRBV28 with TRBJ1-3; 8 nucleotides agree with TRBD1. In germline, CDR1 is MDHEN, CDR2 SYDVKM. This CDR3 is built from 15 residues. V was clipped by 5 bases and J by 4 bases; unmatched bases: 7. The CDR3 nucleotides read TGTGCCAGCAGTCTTGGACAGGGCGCGGGAAACACCATATATTTT. The encoded protein is CASSLGQGAGNTIYF. The full variable domain, in which reference TRBV28 and TRBJ1-3 provide the parts outside the CDR3, is DVKVTQSSRYLVKRTGEKVFLECVQDMDHENMFWYRQDPGLGLRLIYFSYDVKMKEKGDIPEGYSVSREKKERFSLILESASTNQTSMYLCASSLGQGAGNTIYFGEGSWLTVV.

This clone was observed a handful of times. The chain links TRBV6-6 to TRBJ2-7; D remains ambiguous. Trimming stripped 3 bases from V and 2 bases from J, with 14 bases between. Germline CDR1 and CDR2: MNHNY and SVGAGI (reference sequence). The CDR3 has 15 amino acids. DNA for the CDR3: TGTGCCAGCAGTTATGTCCCAGGCGAAGCCTACGAGCAGTACTTC. Protein sequence: CASSYVPGEAYEQYF.

The chain joins TRBV30 to TRBJ1-2; D remains ambiguous. The CDR3 runs 13 residues. Germline CDR1 is GTSNPN and CDR2 is SVGIG (reference sequence). V lost 0 bases and J lost 5, with 10 bases in between. The CDR3 loop reads CAWSVHRGYGYTF. CDR3 sequence (DNA): TGTGCCTGGAGTGTACACAGAGGTTATGGCTACACCTTC.

This clone was found a few times. At one of its ends the junction is not consistent with the germline gene, which may arise from a read error. The CDR3 is CASSQSTDYWPSPLF. Here the CDR3 DNA reads TGTGCCAGCAGCCAGTCGACAGACTACTGGCCGTCACCCCTATTT. The chain is built from TRBV5-6 and TRBJ1-4; a weak D match, TRBD1 (5 bases). In germline, CDR1 is SGHDT, CDR2 YYEEEE. The CDR3 is made up of 15 amino acids.

V and J are TRBV25-1 and TRBJ1-2, with a tentative D call TRBD1 (5 bases). CDR1 is MGHDK, CDR2 SYGVNS, per germline. V was trimmed by 7 bases and J by 4 bases, leaving 16 bases between them. The CDR3 runs 14 residues. The CDR3 DNA reads as TGTGCCAGCACTCGAGAACGGGGCGGCTATGGCTACACCTTC. Translating it yields CASTRERGGYGYTF.

This chain uses TRBV30 with TRBJ2-3; no definite D call. This CDR3 region has 15 residues. Germline-derived CDR1 and CDR2 are GTSNPN and SVGIG (reference sequence). Trimming left V 7 bases short and J 1 base short, with 18 bases between. The CDR3 here is CAFTRKASGTDTQYF. CDR3 DNA sequence: TGTGCCTTTACAAGGAAGGCGTCAGGCACAGATACGCAGTATTTT.

The chain combines TRBV12-5 with TRBJ2-3; 9 bases align to TRBD1. This CDR3 comprises 15 residues. J gave up 4 bases and V 4 bases, and 6 bases lay outside the gene matches. Per germline, CDR1 LGHNT and CDR2 FRNRAP. In DNA, the CDR3 is TGTGCTAGTGGTTCGGACAGGGGCTTGGCAGATACGCAGTATTTT. Protein: CASGSDRGLADTQYF.

The chain couples TRBV7-9 to TRBJ2-1; D remains unclear. Germline V gene sequence: CDR1 SEHNR, CDR2 FQNEAQ (reference sequence). Trimming took 8 bases from V and 8 from J, leaving 13 bases between them. There are 12 residues in the CDR3. The CDR3 DNA reads as TGTGCCAGCTCACGTGGCCCCGATGAGCAGTTCTTC. This encodes CASSRGPDEQFF. The full variable domain, its missing parts supplied by reference TRBV7-9 and TRBJ2-1, is DTGVSQNPRHKITKRGQNVTFRCDPISEHNRLYWYRQTLGQGPEFLTYFQNEAQLEKSRLLSDRFSAERPKGSFSTLEIQRTEQGDSAMYLCASSRGPDEQFFGPGTRLTVL.

The chain has TRBV28 and TRBJ1-2, with 9 bases lining up with TRBD1. CDR1 MDHEN and CDR2 SYDVKM come from the germline V gene. V lost 6 bases, J lost 6 bases, and 8 bases stayed unmatched. This CDR3 has 14 amino acids. CDR3 region: CASSSRDRVNGYTF. CDR3 bases: TGTGCCAGCAGCTCCCGGGACAGGGTTAATGGCTACACCTTC.

This chain links TRBV11-2 with TRBJ2-1; 15 bases line up with TRBD2. This CDR3 is built from 15 residues. With V trimmed by 5 bases and J by 6 bases, 2 bases remained unmatched. Germline loops: CDR1 SGHAT, CDR2 FQNNGV. CDR3 DNA sequence: TGTGCCAGCAGCGGACTAGCGGGGGGGCCCAATGAGCAGTTCTTC. Its protein is CASSGLAGGPNEQFF. Variable domain in full (rest from reference TRBV11-2 and TRBJ2-1): EAGVAQSPRYKIIEKRQSVAFWCNPISGHATLYWYQQILGQGPKLLIQFQNNGVVDDSQLPKDRFSAERLKGVDSTLKIQPAKLEDSAVYLCASSGLAGGPNEQFFGPGTRLTVL.

The chain recombines TRBV5-1 with TRBJ2-6; D gene unclear. In germline, CDR1 is SGHRS, CDR2 YFSETQ. The CDR3 is made up of 14 amino acids. Deletions cut 5 bases from V and 2 bases from J, with 8 bases between. DNA for the CDR3: TGCGCCAGCAGTGGTACAGCTGGGGCCAACGTCCTGACTTTC. This codes for CASSGTAGANVLTF.

This clone was seen a few times. The chain uses TRBV6-6 and TRBJ1-1; D is ambiguous. The germline V gene encodes CDR1 MNHNY and CDR2 SVGAGI (reference sequence). This CDR3 spans 14 amino acids. The V end lost 6 bases, the J end lost 0 bases, and 11 bases lay between the germline ends. CDR3 sequence reads: CASSLGSMNTEAFF. The CDR3 DNA reads as TGTGCCAGCAGCCTAGGGAGCATGAACACTGAAGCTTTCTTT.

This sequence joins TRBV25-1 and TRBJ1-2, with D possibly matching TRBD1 (5 bases). V dropped 5 bases and J dropped 7 bases, with 14 bases sitting between them. Germline loops: CDR1 MGHDK, CDR2 SYGVNS. The CDR3 contains 13 residues. In DNA form, the CDR3 reads TGTGCCAGCAGTTCCCAGGGTCGAACTGGCTACACCTTC. It translates to CASSSQGRTGYTF.

This clone was recorded a few times. V is TRBV7-2 and J is TRBJ2-3; D unresolved. Trimming removed 0 bases at V and 3 bases at J, with 10 bases between. The CDR3 has 15 amino acids. Per the germline V gene, CDR1 is SGHTA and CDR2 is FQGNSA. CDR3 loop: CASSLAQQMTDTQYF. CDR3 in DNA: TGTGCCAGCAGCTTAGCGCAACAGATGACAGATACGCAGTATTTT.

This clone appeared a few times. The J gene is TRBJ1-1, the V gene TRBV30; D gene uncertain. The V gene lost 0 bases and the J gene lost 10 bases, with 15 bases spanning the gap. This CDR3 contains 13 residues. The germline gives CDR1 GTSNPN, CDR2 SVGIG (reference sequence). CDR3: CAWSVMAGWGAFF. CDR3 DNA: TGTGCCTGGAGTGTCATGGCGGGCTGGGGAGCTTTCTTT. The full variable domain, in which reference TRBV30 and TRBJ1-1 provide the parts outside the CDR3, is SQTIHQWPATLVQPVGSPLSLECTVEGTSNPNLYWYRQAAGRGLQLLFYSVGIGQISSEVPQNLSASRPQDRQFILSSKKLLLSDSGFYLCAWSVMAGWGAFFGQGTRLTVV.